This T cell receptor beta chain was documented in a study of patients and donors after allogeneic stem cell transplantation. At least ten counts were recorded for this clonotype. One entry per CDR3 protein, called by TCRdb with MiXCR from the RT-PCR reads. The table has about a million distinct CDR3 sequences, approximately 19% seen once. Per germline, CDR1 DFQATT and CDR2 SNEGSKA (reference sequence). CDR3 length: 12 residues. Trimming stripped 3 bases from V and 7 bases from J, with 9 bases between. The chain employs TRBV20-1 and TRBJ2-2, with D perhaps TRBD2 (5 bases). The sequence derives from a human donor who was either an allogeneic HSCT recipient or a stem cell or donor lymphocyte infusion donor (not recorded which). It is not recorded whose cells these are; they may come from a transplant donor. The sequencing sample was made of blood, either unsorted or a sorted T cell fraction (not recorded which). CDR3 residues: CSAREDGGELFF. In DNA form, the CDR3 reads TGCAGTGCTAGGGAGGATGGCGGGGAGCTGTTTTTT.